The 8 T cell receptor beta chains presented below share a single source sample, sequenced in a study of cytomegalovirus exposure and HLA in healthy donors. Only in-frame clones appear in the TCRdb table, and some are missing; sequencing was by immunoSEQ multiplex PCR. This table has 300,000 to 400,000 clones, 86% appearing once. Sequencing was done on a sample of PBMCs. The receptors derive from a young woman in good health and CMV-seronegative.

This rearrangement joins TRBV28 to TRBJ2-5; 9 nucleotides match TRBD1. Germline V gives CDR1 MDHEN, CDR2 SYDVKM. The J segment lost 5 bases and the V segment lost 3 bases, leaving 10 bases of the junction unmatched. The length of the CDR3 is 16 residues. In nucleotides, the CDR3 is TGTGCCAGCAGTTTTCCTAGGACAGGGGTCGGGGAGACCCAGTACTTC. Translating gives CASSFPRTGVGETQYF.

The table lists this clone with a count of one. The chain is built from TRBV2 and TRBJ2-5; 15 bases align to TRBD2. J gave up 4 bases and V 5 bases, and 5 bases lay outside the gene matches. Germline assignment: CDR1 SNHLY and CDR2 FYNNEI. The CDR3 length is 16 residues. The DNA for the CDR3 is TGTGCCAGCAGTCGGACTAGCGGGGGGGGTAGAGAGACCCAGTACTTC. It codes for CASSRTSGGGRETQYF.

This CDR3 is CASRSGQADYGYTF. In nucleotides, the CDR3 is TGTGCCAGCAGAAGCGGACAGGCGGACTATGGCTACACCTTC. The V gene is TRBV6-6, the J gene TRBJ1-2; TRBD1 agrees at 7 bases. With 6 bases clipped from V and 3 bases from J, the junction kept 7 bases outside the gene matches. Germline V gene sequence: CDR1 MNHNY, CDR2 SVGAGI (reference sequence). The CDR3 consists of 14 residues.

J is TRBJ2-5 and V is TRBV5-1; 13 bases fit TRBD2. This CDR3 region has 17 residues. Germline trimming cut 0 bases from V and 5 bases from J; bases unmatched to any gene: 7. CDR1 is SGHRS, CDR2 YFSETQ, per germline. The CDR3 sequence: CASSLATSGRALETQYF. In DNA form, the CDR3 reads TGCGCCAGCAGCTTGGCCACTAGCGGGAGGGCCCTGGAGACCCAGTACTTC.

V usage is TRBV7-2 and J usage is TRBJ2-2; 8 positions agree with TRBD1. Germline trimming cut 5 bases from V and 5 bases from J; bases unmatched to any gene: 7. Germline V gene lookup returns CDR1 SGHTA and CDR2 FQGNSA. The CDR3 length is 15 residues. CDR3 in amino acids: CASSLRTGWTGELFF. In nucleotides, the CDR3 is TGTGCCAGCAGCCTTAGGACAGGGTGGACCGGGGAGCTGTTTTTT.

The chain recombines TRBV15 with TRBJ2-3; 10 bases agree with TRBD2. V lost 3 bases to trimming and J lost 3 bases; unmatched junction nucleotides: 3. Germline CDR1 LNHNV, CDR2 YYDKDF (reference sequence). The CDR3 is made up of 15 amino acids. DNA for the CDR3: TGTGCCACCAGCAGCCGGACTAGCGGAACAGATACGCAGTATTTT. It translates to CATSSRTSGTDTQYF.

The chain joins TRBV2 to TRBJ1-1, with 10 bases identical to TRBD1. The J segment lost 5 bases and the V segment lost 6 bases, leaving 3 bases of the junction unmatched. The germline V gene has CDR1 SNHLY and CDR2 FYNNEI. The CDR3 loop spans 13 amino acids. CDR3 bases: TGTGCCAGCAGGGGACAGGGGCCAACTGAAGCTTTCTTT. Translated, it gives CASRGQGPTEAFF.

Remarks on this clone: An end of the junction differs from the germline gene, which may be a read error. The CDR3 sequence is CASRLLRDRVNEQFF. The CDR3 nucleotides read TGTGCCAGCAGGTTATTACGGGACAGGGTCAATGAGCAGTTCTTC. The chain combines TRBV28 with TRBJ2-1; 9 nucleotides line up with TRBD1. This CDR3 comprises 15 residues. Germline V gene sequence: CDR1 MDHEN, CDR2 SYDVKM.